The sequence of this T cell receptor (beta chain) was determined in a study of blood T cell repertoires in COVID-19. Unmatched junction bases numbered 14, after V lost 4 bases and J lost 6 bases. CDR3 length: 16 residues. Germline loops: CDR1 SGHNT, CDR2 YYREEE (reference sequence). Sequencing was performed with immunoSEQ multiplex PCR; in TCRdb, only in-frame clones are kept and a portion is missing. The sample lists fewer than 200,000 clones; 81% were seen once. This chain uses TRBV5-4 with TRBJ2-7, with 9 bases matching TRBD1. Input material: peripheral blood. The source is a woman of 80 years or more with COVID-19, enrolled during active disease. CDR3 residues: CASSAQPGTGSPEQYF. CDR3 DNA sequence: TGTGCCAGCAGCGCACAACCCGGGACAGGGAGCCCCGAGCAGTACTTC.